This T cell receptor beta chain emerged from a study of T cells in Graves' hyperthyroidism and ophthalmopathy. V lost 6 bases to trimming and J lost 6 bases, with 12 bases between them. The CDR3 sequence is 12 residues long. Germline CDR1 SNHLY, CDR2 FYNNEI. The count of this clonotype is one. Amplification of TCR beta CDR3 regions used RNA as the template. Initially, a first-round RT-PCR of the TCR CDR3 employed the HTBI primer set. Via MiXCR, TCRdb re-called the multiplex PCR reads, giving one row per CDR3 protein. The sample includes some 420,000 distinct CDR3 sequences, around 13% of them seen just once.

The V call is TRBV2, the J call TRBJ2-7; no definite D call. The origin of this receptor is a woman aged 18-29 years with Graves' hyperthyroidism. The sequenced material came from blood. CDR3 loop: CASSLSAGEQYF. Here the CDR3 DNA reads TGTGCCAGCAGCTTATCCGCTGGCGAGCAGTACTTC.